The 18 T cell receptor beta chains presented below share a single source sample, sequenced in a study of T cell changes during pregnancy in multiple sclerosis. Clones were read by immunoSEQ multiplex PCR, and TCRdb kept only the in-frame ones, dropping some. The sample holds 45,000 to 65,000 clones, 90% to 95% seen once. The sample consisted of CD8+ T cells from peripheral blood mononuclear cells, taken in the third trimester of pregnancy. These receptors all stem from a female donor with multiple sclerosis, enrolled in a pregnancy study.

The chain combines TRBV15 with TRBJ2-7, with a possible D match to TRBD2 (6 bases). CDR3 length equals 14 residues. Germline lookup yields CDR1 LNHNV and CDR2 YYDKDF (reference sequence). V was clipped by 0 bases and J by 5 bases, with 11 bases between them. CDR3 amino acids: CATSRDREVDEQYF. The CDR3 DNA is TGTGCCACCAGCAGAGACAGGGAGGTGGACGAGCAGTACTTC.

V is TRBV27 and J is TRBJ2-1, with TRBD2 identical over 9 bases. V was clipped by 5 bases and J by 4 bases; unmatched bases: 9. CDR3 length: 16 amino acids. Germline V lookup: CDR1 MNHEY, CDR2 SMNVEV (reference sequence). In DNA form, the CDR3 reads TGTGCCAGCAGTGCAGTCCTAGCGGGACTATACAATGAGCAGTTCTTC. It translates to CASSAVLAGLYNEQFF.

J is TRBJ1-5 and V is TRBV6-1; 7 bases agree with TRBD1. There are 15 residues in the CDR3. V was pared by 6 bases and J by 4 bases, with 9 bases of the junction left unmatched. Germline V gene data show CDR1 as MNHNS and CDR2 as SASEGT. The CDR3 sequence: CASSDFGTENQPQHF. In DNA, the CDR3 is TGTGCCAGCAGCGACTTCGGGACAGAGAATCAGCCCCAGCATTTT.

The DNA of the CDR3 is TGCGCCAGCAGCTTAGCAGGGAACACTGAAGCTTTCTTT. This translates into CASSLAGNTEAFF. This rearrangement joins TRBV5-1 to TRBJ1-1; D is undetermined. The CDR3 is made up of 13 amino acids. The V end lost 2 bases, the J end lost 1 base, and 6 bases lay between the germline ends. CDR1 and CDR2 from the germline V gene are SGHRS and YFSETQ.

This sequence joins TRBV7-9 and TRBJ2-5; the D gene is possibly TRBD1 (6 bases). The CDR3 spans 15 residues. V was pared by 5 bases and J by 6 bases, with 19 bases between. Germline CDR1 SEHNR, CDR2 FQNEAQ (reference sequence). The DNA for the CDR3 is TGTGCCAGCAGCGAAAGGCCCAGGGGCTGGAAGACCCAGTACTTC. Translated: CASSERPRGWKTQYF. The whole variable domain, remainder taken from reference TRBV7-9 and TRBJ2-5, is DTGVSQNPRHKITKRGQNVTFRCDPISEHNRLYWYRQTLGQGPEFLTYFQNEAQLEKSRLLSDRFSAERPKGSFSTLEIQRTEQGDSAMYLCASSERPRGWKTQYFGPGTRLLVL.

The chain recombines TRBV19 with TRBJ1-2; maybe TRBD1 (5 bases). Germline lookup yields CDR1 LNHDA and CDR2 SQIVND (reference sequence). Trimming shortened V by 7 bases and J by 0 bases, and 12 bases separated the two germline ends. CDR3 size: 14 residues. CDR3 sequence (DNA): TGTGCCAGTATATTGGCAGGGTCTAACTATGGCTACACCTTC. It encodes CASILAGSNYGYTF.

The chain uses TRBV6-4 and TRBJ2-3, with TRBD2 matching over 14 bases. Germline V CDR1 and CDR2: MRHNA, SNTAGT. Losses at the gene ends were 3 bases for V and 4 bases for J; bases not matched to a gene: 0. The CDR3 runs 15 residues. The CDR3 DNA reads TGTGCCAGCAGTGAGACTAGCGGGAGGGCAGATACGCAGTATTTT. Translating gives CASSETSGRADTQYF.

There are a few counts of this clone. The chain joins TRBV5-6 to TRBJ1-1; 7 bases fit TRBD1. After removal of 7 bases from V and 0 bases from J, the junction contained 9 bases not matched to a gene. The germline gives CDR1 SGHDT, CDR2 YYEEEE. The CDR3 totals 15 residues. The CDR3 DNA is TGTGCCAGCCTCTTTGGGACAGCCATGAACACTGAAGCTTTCTTT. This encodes CASLFGTAMNTEAFF.

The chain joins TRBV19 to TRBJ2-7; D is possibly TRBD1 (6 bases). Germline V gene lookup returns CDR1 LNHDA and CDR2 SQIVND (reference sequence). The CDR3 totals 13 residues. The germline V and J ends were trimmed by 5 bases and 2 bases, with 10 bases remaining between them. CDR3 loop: CASSPGQTYEQYF. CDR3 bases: TGTGCCAGTAGTCCAGGACAGACCTACGAGCAGTACTTC.

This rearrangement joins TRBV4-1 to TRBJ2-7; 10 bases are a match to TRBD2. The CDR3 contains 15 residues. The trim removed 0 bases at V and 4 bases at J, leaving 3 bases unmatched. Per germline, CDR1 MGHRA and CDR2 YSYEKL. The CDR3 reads CASSQELAGSYEQYF. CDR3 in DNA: TGCGCCAGCAGCCAAGAACTAGCGGGAAGTTACGAGCAGTACTTC.

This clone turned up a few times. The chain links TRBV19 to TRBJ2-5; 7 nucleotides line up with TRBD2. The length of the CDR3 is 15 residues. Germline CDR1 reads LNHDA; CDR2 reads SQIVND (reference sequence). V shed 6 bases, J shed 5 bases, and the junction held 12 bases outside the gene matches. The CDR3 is CASSGRSTLWETQYF. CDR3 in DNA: TGTGCCAGTAGCGGGAGGTCAACTCTTTGGGAGACCCAGTACTTC.

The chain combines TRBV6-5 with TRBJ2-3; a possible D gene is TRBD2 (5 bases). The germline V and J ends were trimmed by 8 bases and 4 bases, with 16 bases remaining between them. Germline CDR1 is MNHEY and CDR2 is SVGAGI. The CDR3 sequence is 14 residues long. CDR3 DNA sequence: TGTGCCAGCGGGAGCACGGCCGAGGCAGATACGCAGTATTTT. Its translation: CASGSTAEADTQYF.

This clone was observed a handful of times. The CDR3 nucleotides read TGTGCCAGCAGCTTAGCCCGGGGGACTGAAGCTTTCTTT. Translating it yields CASSLARGTEAFF. The chain links TRBV11-2 to TRBJ1-1, with a possible D match to TRBD1 (5 bases). Germline CDR1 is SGHAT and CDR2 is FQNNGV. The V and J ends lost 1 base and 5 bases respectively, with 8 bases between them. The CDR3 consists of 13 residues.

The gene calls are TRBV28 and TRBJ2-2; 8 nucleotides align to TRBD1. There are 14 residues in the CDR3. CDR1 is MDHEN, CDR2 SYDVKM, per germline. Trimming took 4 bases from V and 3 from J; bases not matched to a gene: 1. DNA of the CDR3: TGTGCCAGCAGTTCGACAGGGGACACCGGGGAGCTGTTTTTT. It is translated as CASSSTGDTGELFF.

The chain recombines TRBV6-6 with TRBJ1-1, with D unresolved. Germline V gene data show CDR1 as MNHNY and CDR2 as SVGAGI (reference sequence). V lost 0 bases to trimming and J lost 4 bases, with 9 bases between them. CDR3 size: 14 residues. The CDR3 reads CASSYSGVGTEAFF. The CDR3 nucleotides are TGTGCCAGCAGTTACTCCGGGGTGGGCACTGAAGCTTTCTTT.

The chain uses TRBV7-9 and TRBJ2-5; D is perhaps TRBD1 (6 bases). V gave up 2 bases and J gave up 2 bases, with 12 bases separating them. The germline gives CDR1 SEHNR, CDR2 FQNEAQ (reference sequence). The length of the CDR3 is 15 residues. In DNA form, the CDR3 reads TGTGCCAGCAGCTTAAGGGACACCGAACAAGAGACCCAGTACTTC. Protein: CASSLRDTEQETQYF.

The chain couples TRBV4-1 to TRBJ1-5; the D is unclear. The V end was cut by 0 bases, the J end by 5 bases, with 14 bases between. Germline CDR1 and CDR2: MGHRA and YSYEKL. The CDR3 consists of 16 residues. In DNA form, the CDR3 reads TGCGCCAGCAGCCAAGAAGGAGGCTTGAGCGATCAGCCCCAGCATTTT. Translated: CASSQEGGLSDQPQHF.

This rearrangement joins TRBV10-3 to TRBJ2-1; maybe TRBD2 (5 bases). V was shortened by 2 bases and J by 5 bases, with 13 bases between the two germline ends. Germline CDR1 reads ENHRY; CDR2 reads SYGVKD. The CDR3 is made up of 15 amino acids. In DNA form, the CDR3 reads TGTGCCATCAGTGAGATAGGGTGGACTCACAATGAGCAGTTCTTC. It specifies CAISEIGWTHNEQFF.